This is a list of T cell receptor beta chains from one sample in a study of naive CD8 T cells in extremely preterm neonates. TCRdb's table, derived via immunoSEQ multiplex PCR, lists solely in-frame clones and lacks some. The table includes more than 800 clones, about 97% detected once. Sequenced sample: naive CD8+ T cells from cord blood. The receptors come from a girl who was born preterm. Each CDR3 is given with its conserved first and last residue. D genes are given only for firm matches. Size values are once, few and many counts, or a class for expanded clones, and some rows have none.

>-|-|TRBJ2-5|TRBV19
CASSIWGSQETQYF
TGTGCCAGTAGTATCTGGGGTTCCCAAGAGACCCAGTACTTC
>-|TRBD1|TRBJ2-2|TRBV19
CASSITGGTGELFF
TGTGCCAGTAGTATCACAGGGGGCACCGGGGAGCTGTTTTTT
>-|-|TRBJ1-4|TRBV28
CASSFRGEKLFF
TGTGCCAGCAGTTTCAGGGGTGAAAAACTGTTTTTT
>-|-|TRBJ2-2|TRBV2
CASSEAGRANTGELFF
TGTGCCAGCAGTGAAGCGGGGCGCGCGAACACCGGGGAGCTGTTTTTT
>-|-|TRBJ1-2|TRBV9
CASSVGGDNYGYTF
TGTGCCAGCAGCGTAGGGGGAGACAACTATGGCTACACCTTC
>-|-|TRBJ1-5|TRBV5-6
CASSSDGGNQPQHF
TGTGCCAGCAGCTCTGACGGGGGGAATCAGCCCCAGCATTTT
>-|-|TRBJ1-1|TRBV30
CAWSVRQGNTEAFF
TGTGCCTGGAGTGTACGGCAGGGGAACACTGAAGCTTTCTTT
>-|-|TRBJ2-1|TRBV11-2
CASSSGTSYNEQFF
TGTGCCAGCAGCTCCGGGACCTCCTACAATGAGCAGTTCTTC
>-|TRBD2|TRBJ2-7|TRBV5-4
CASSLRAGGNEQYF
TGTGCCAGCAGCTTGAGGGCGGGGGGGAACGAGCAGTACTTC
>-|-|TRBJ2-2|TRBV29-1
CSVGQNTGELFF
TGCAGCGTCGGACAGAACACCGGGGAGCTGTTTTTT
>-|-|TRBJ2-7|TRBV6-1
CASTERGRSYEQYF
TGTGCCAGCACAGAACGGGGTCGCTCCTACGAGCAGTACTTC
>-|-|TRBJ2-2|TRBV4-1
CASSQGGGELFF
TGCGCCAGCAGCCAAGGGGGCGGGGAGCTGTTTTTT
>-|TRBD1|TRBJ1-2|TRBV5-1
CASSLGQGAYGYTF
TGCGCCAGCAGCTTGGGACAGGGGGCGTATGGCTACACCTTC
>-|TRBD1|TRBJ2-7|TRBV7-3
CASSWDRGHEQYF
TGTGCCAGCAGCTGGGACAGGGGGCACGAGCAGTACTTC
>-|-|TRBJ1-1|TRBV5-1
CASSTTGMNTEAFF
TGCGCCAGCAGTACGACAGGCATGAACACTGAAGCTTTCTTT
>-|-|TRBJ1-2|TRBV28
CASSLGGDGYTF
TGTGCCAGCAGTTTAGGGGGCGATGGCTACACCTTC
>-|TRBD2|TRBJ2-7|TRBV5-3
CASRRLADLREQYF
TGTGCCAGCAGGAGACTAGCGGATCTTAGGGAGCAGTACTTC
>-|-|TRBJ2-7|TRBV30
CARWALYEQYF
TGTGCCCGGTGGGCCCTCTACGAGCAGTACTTC
>-|-|TRBJ2-2|TRBV9
CASSVQGTGELFF
TGTGCCAGCAGCGTACAGGGCACCGGGGAGCTGTTTTTT
>-|-|TRBJ2-6|TRBV7-2
CASSLTHGHSGANVLTF
TGTGCCAGCAGCCTAACCCACGGACACTCTGGGGCCAACGTCCTGACTTTC
>-|-|TRBJ1-5|TRBV27
CASSLYRGNQPQHF
TGTGCCAGCAGTTTATACAGGGGCAATCAGCCCCAGCATTTT
>-|-|TRBJ2-7|TRBV10-3
CAISDTRGLRIYEQYF
TGTGCCATCAGTGACACCCGGGGGCTGCGGATCTACGAGCAGTACTTC
>once|-|TRBJ1-4|TRBV7-9
CASSLGTATNEKLFF
TGTGCCAGCAGCTTAGGGACAGCAACTAATGAAAAACTGTTTTTT
>-|-|TRBJ1-4|TRBV4-2
CASSWTNEKLFF
TGTGCCAGCAGCTGGACAAATGAAAAACTGTTTTTT
>-|TRBD2|TRBJ2-5|TRBV4-1
CASSQAGGQETQYF
TGCGCCAGCAGCCAAGCGGGGGGGCAAGAGACCCAGTACTTC
>few|-|TRBJ2-1|TRBV30
CAWEGGSYNEQFF
TGTGCCTGGGAGGGGGGGTCCTACAATGAGCAGTTCTTC